The next 4 T cell receptor beta chains were all read from a single sample in a study of T cell responses to AZD1222 COVID-19 vaccine. TCRdb's copy holds only in-frame clones and misses some; the assay was immunoSEQ multiplex PCR. The repertoire holds about 130,000 clones, with around four fifths as singletons. Sequenced material: peripheral blood, taken on day 0 of AZD1222 vaccination. These TCRs come from an adult in good health.

The CDR3 nucleotides read TGTGCCAGCAGTTTATGGAGATATGGCTACACCTTC. This translates into CASSLWRYGYTF. This chain joins TRBV12-3 or TRBV12-4 and TRBJ1-2; no reliable D call. The CDR3 runs to 12 residues. V lost 2 bases, J lost 5 bases, and 6 bases lay in between.

The rearrangement uses TRBV5-1 and TRBJ2-5; 8 nucleotides line up with TRBD2. Unmatched junction bases numbered 12, after V lost 4 bases and J lost 4 bases. CDR3 length: 16 amino acids. CDR1 SGHRS and CDR2 YFSETQ come from the germline V gene. CDR3 protein: CASSLLSRGVSETQYF. CDR3 in DNA: TGCGCCAGCAGCCTGTTATCGCGGGGGGTCTCAGAGACCCAGTACTTC.

This clone came up once. This chain connects TRBV7-6 to TRBJ1-1; 9 nucleotides align to TRBD1. In germline, CDR1 is SGHVS, CDR2 FNYEAQ. This CDR3 is built from 16 residues. J was trimmed by 1 base and V by 4 bases; bases with no gene match: 7. CDR3 amino acids: CASSSGKGQGNTEAFF. In DNA, the CDR3 is TGTGCCAGCAGCTCAGGGAAGGGACAGGGGAACACTGAAGCTTTCTTT.

The chain uses TRBV18 and TRBJ2-2, with 13 bases matching TRBD2. Per germline, CDR1 KGHSH and CDR2 LQKENI. Trimming cost V 0 bases and J 1 base; bases outside gene matches: 11. The CDR3 loop spans 21 amino acids. The CDR3, as DNA: TGTGCCAGCTCACCACCGTATAGTGGGGGACTAGCGGGGATGAACACCGGGGAGCTGTTTTTT. This translates into CASSPPYSGGLAGMNTGELFF.